Below, 27 T cell receptor beta chains from the same sample are listed, as sequenced in a study of T cell responses to AZD1222 COVID-19 vaccine. Profiled with immunoSEQ multiplex PCR; TCRdb holds only in-frame clones, not every one. The sample lists fewer than 150,000 clones; 90% were seen once. Specimen: peripheral blood, collected on day 0 of AZD1222 vaccination. Every receptor here comes from an adult in good health.

The chain joins TRBV2 to TRBJ2-7; D tentatively fits TRBD1 or TRBD2 (6 bases each). This CDR3 comprises 13 residues. CDR1 is SNHLY and CDR2 is FYNNEI in the germline V gene. Trimming left V 9 bases short and J 6 bases short, with 18 bases between. The CDR3 DNA sequence: TGTGCCAGGGGATGGGGGGCTTCCGGCGAGCAGTACTTC. This sequence encodes CARGWGASGEQYF.

Here the CDR3 reads CASSRSTNEKLFF. For the CDR3, the DNA is TGTGCCAGCAGTCGTTCAACTAATGAAAAACTGTTTTTT. This chain connects TRBV11-3 to TRBJ1-4; D is undetermined. Trimming pared 6 bases from V and 0 bases from J, leaving 5 bases between. The CDR3 sequence is 13 residues long. Germline loops: CDR1 SGHNT, CDR2 YENEEA. Supplemented by reference TRBV11-3 and TRBJ1-4, the full variable domain reads EAGVVQSPRYKIIEKKQPVAFWCNPISGHNTLYWYLQNLGQGPELLIRYENEEAVDDSQLPKDRFSAERLKGVDSTLKIQPAELGDSAVYLCASSRSTNEKLFFGSGTQLSVL.

This chain uses TRBV7-2 with TRBJ1-4; the match to TRBD1 covers 7 bases. The germline gives CDR1 SGHTA, CDR2 FQGNSA. J gave up 5 bases and V 4 bases, and 7 bases lay outside the gene matches. CDR3 length equals 15 residues. This chain's CDR3 is CASSYHRGGNEKLFF. The CDR3 region has the DNA TGTGCCAGCAGCTACCACAGGGGAGGGAATGAAAAACTGTTTTTT. Based on the CDR3 plus reference TRBV7-2 and TRBJ1-4, the full variable domain is GAGVSQSPSNKVTEKGKDVELRCDPISGHTALYWYRQSLGQGLEFLIYFQGNSAPDKSGLPSDRFSAERTGGSVSTLTIQRTQQEDSAVYLCASSYHRGGNEKLFFGSGTQLSVL.

This clone has only a few counts. The CDR3 DNA reads TGTGCCTGGAGTGGGGACTACCGCCTAAACAATGAGCAGTTCTTC. Its protein is CAWSGDYRLNNEQFF. The chain carries TRBV30 and TRBJ2-1, with TRBD2 matching over 7 bases. The CDR3 is 15 residues long. Germline V gene lookup returns CDR1 GTSNPN and CDR2 SVGIG (reference sequence). The V and J ends lost 1 base and 5 bases, in that order; junction bases with no gene match: 8.

The rearrangement uses TRBV14 and TRBJ2-5; TRBD2 aligns across 12 bases. The germline gives CDR1 SGHDN, CDR2 FVKESK. This CDR3 has 16 residues. The V segment lost 0 bases and the J segment 5 bases; nucleotides outside the gene matches: 4. The CDR3 nucleotides read TGTGCCAGCAGCCAAGAGAGGACTAGCGGGGAGGAGACCCAGTACTTC. Encoded protein: CASSQERTSGEETQYF.

This chain joins TRBV11-3 and TRBJ2-7; no definite D call. The CDR3 loop spans 13 amino acids. Germline lookup yields CDR1 SGHNT and CDR2 YENEEA. Between the trimmed V and J ends, which lost 2 bases and 2 bases, there was a span of 7 bases. Written as DNA, the CDR3 is TGTGCCAGCAGCTTATCACAGACCTACGAGCAGTACTTC. Its protein product is CASSLSQTYEQYF.

The chain uses TRBV5-4 and TRBJ2-7, with TRBD1 matching 8 bases. The CDR3 sequence is 15 residues long. V was pared by 3 bases and J by 0 bases, with 5 bases of the junction left unmatched. Germline loops: CDR1 SGHNT, CDR2 YYREEE (reference sequence). The DNA of the CDR3 is TGTGCCAGCAGCTACGTTCAGGGGGCCTCCTACGAGCAGTACTTC. Translation gives CASSYVQGASYEQYF.

The chain recombines TRBV19 with TRBJ2-2; D is unclear. Trimming took off 3 bases at V and 2 bases at J, with 7 bases between the two ends. The germline V gene has CDR1 LNHDA and CDR2 SQIVND (reference sequence). This CDR3 comprises 14 residues. The CDR3 spells CASSIRPNTGELFF. Written as DNA, the CDR3 is TGTGCCAGTAGTATTAGACCTAACACCGGGGAGCTGTTTTTT. Using reference TRBV19 and TRBJ2-2 for the parts outside the CDR3, the full variable domain is DGGITQSPKYLFRKEGQNVTLSCEQNLNHDAMYWYRQDPGQGLRLIYYSQIVNDFQKGDIAEGYSVSREKKESFPLTVTSAQKNPTAFYLCASSIRPNTGELFFGEGSRLTVL.

The chain has TRBV6-1 and TRBJ1-5; D is perhaps TRBD1 (5 bases). CDR3 length: 14 residues. The germline CDR1 and CDR2 sequences are MNHNS and SASEGT. The V and J ends lost 2 bases and 6 bases respectively, with 11 bases between them. CDR3 amino acids: CASSELGHGQPQHF. CDR3 coding DNA: TGTGCCAGCAGTGAACTGGGGCATGGTCAGCCCCAGCATTTT.

V is TRBV5-4 and J is TRBJ2-1; unclear D gene. From germline, CDR1 is SGHNT and CDR2 YYREEE (reference sequence). This CDR3 region has 17 residues. Trimming left V 2 bases short and J 0 bases short, with 15 bases between. CDR3 loop: CASSFGRFGGSYNEQFF. DNA of the CDR3: TGTGCCAGCAGCTTCGGACGGTTCGGTGGCTCCTACAATGAGCAGTTCTTC.

The rearrangement joins TRBV11-2 to TRBJ1-3, with D maybe TRBD1 (6 bases). The V end lost 5 bases, the J end lost 4 bases, and 21 bases lay between the germline ends. Germline CDR1 is SGHAT and CDR2 is FQNNGV. The length of the CDR3 is 17 residues. This CDR3 is CASSPEEGGLSGNTIYF. The CDR3 region has the DNA TGTGCCAGCAGCCCAGAGGAAGGGGGTCTATCCGGAAACACCATATATTTT.

This clone was counted a single time. The rearrangement links TRBV3-1 (or the pseudogene TRBV3-2) to TRBJ2-5, with 10 bases identical to TRBD1. CDR3 length equals 15 residues. CDR1 is LGHDT, CDR2 YNNKEL, per germline (reference sequence). V shed 4 bases, J shed 5 bases, and the junction held 7 bases outside the gene matches. CDR3 DNA sequence: TGTGCCAGCAGCCCCGGGACAGGGGCTTGGGAGACCCAGTACTTC. It is translated as CASSPGTGAWETQYF.

The chain has TRBV2 and TRBJ2-7; D is unclear. Germline V CDR1 and CDR2: SNHLY, FYNNEI. Between the trimmed V and J ends, which lost 1 base and 6 bases, there was a span of 7 bases. This CDR3 region has 12 residues. The CDR3 nucleotides are TGTGCCAGCAGTGAAGAGTCGCTCGAGCAGTACTTC. Translating gives CASSEESLEQYF.

This chain links TRBV4-1 with TRBJ2-1; D is ambiguous. This CDR3 region has 13 residues. Per the germline V gene, CDR1 is MGHRA and CDR2 is YSYEKL. Trimming took 5 bases from V and 9 from J, leaving 14 bases between them. The CDR3: CASSALDRGEQFF. The CDR3 coding sequence is TGCGCCAGCAGCGCTTTAGACCGTGGTGAGCAGTTCTTC.

The chain has TRBV18 and TRBJ2-5; D remains ambiguous. CDR1 is KGHSH and CDR2 is LQKENI in the germline V gene. The V and J ends lost 2 bases and 3 bases respectively, with 4 bases between them. This CDR3 is built from 12 residues. The chain's CDR3 is CASSPVEETQYF. CDR3 DNA sequence: TGTGCCAGCTCACCAGTAGAAGAGACCCAGTACTTC.

The rearrangement joins TRBV3-1 (or the pseudogene TRBV3-2) to TRBJ1-4; the D gene is possibly TRBD1 (5 bases). The CDR3 extends over 12 amino acids. Germline V CDR1 and CDR2: LGHDT, YNNKEL (reference sequence). With 0 bases removed from V and 11 bases from J, the gap between germline ends came to 7 bases. The CDR3 is CASSQERGKLFF. In DNA form, the CDR3 reads TGTGCCAGCAGCCAAGAGCGGGGGAAACTGTTTTTT.

The chain links TRBV5-4 to TRBJ1-6; 10 bases fit TRBD1. CDR3 size: 15 residues. Trimming at V came to 2 bases and at J to 7 bases, leaving 3 bases not matched to a gene. Per the germline V gene, CDR1 is SGHNT and CDR2 is YYREEE (reference sequence). CDR3 protein: CASSFGGQGNSPLHF. The CDR3 coding sequence is TGTGCCAGCAGCTTCGGGGGACAGGGGAATTCACCCCTCCACTTT.

The chain recombines TRBV2 with TRBJ2-2, with D tentatively TRBD2 (6 bases). Trimming cost V 5 bases and J 0 bases, with 13 bases left between them. This CDR3 is built from 16 residues. In germline, CDR1 is SNHLY, CDR2 FYNNEI. The CDR3 nucleotides read TGTGCCAGCAGTCGACTAGGCGCCGCGAACACCGGGGAGCTGTTTTTT. This translates into CASSRLGAANTGELFF.

The chain joins TRBV5-1 to TRBJ2-2; 12 bases agree with TRBD2. Looked up from germline, CDR1 is SGHRS and CDR2 is YFSETQ. V dropped 3 bases and J dropped 8; count of bases not matched to a gene: 11. The CDR3 is 17 residues long. CDR3: CASSWFRLAGESGELFF. The CDR3 nucleotides are TGCGCCAGCAGCTGGTTTCGACTAGCGGGAGAATCGGGGGAGCTGTTTTTT.

This clone was seen only once. The J gene is TRBJ2-3, the V gene TRBV7-2; D is possibly TRBD1 (6 bases). Germline V lookup: CDR1 SGHTA, CDR2 FQGNSA. The CDR3 extends over 15 amino acids. V lost 3 bases, J lost 1 base, and 11 bases lay in between. The CDR3 region is CASSLGAPGTDTQYF. CDR3 bases: TGTGCCAGCAGCTTGGGGGCCCCCGGCACAGATACGCAGTATTTT.

The chain is built from TRBV30 and TRBJ2-5; TRBD1 aligns across 8 bases. The V gene's germline CDR1 is GTSNPN and CDR2 SVGIG (reference sequence). With V trimmed by 3 bases and J by 1 base, 4 bases remained unmatched. The CDR3 sequence is 14 residues long. The CDR3 DNA sequence: TGTGCCTGGAGCCGGGACAGGAGCCAAGAGACCCAGTACTTC. Translated: CAWSRDRSQETQYF.

The chain recombines TRBV4-2 with TRBJ1-1, with a tentative D call TRBD1 (5 bases). V dropped 0 bases and J dropped 4 bases, with 9 bases sitting between them. This CDR3 has 14 residues. Germline CDR1 reads LGHNA; CDR2 reads YNFKEQ. The CDR3 DNA reads TGTGCCAGCAGCCAAGACAGGGTCGGCACTGAAGCTTTCTTT. It translates to CASSQDRVGTEAFF.

CDR3 loop: CASSQDRGTGNTIYF. The CDR3 region has the DNA TGCGCCAGCAGCCAAGACAGGGGTACTGGAAACACCATATATTTT. V and J are TRBV4-1 and TRBJ1-3, with a possible D match to TRBD1 (6 bases). The V gene lost 0 bases and the J gene lost 2 bases, with 8 bases spanning the gap. The CDR3 is made up of 15 amino acids. Germline values: CDR1 MGHRA, CDR2 YSYEKL.

The chain combines TRBV19 with TRBJ1-4; the match to TRBD1 covers 7 bases. The CDR3 extends over 14 amino acids. V was pared by 6 bases and J by 7 bases, with 8 bases of the junction left unmatched. Germline assignment: CDR1 LNHDA and CDR2 SQIVND (reference sequence). CDR3 coding DNA: TGTGCCAGTAGAACAACAGGGGAGGGTGAAAAACTGTTTTTT. The encoded protein is CASRTTGEGEKLFF.

The chain links TRBV7-3 to TRBJ1-6; 7 nucleotides match TRBD1. Looked up from germline, CDR1 is SGHTA and CDR2 is FQGTGA. J was trimmed by 10 bases and V by 10 bases; bases with no gene match: 10. CDR3 length equals 13 residues. CDR3: CANSWTGDSPLHF. The CDR3 coding sequence is TGTGCCAATTCATGGACAGGCGACTCACCCCTCCACTTT.

The chain has TRBV11-2 and TRBJ1-2, with D possibly matching TRBD1 (5 bases). The germline V gene has CDR1 SGHAT and CDR2 FQNNGV. The V and J ends lost 5 bases and 6 bases respectively, with 16 bases between them. The CDR3 is 14 residues long. The CDR3 spells CASSPPRVRDGYTF. The CDR3 nucleotides are TGTGCCAGCAGCCCCCCCAGGGTTCGGGATGGCTACACCTTC.

The chain uses TRBV3-1 (or the pseudogene TRBV3-2) and TRBJ1-1; tentatively, D is TRBD1 (6 bases). V gave up 0 bases and J gave up 4 bases, with 12 bases separating them. Germline CDR1 LGHDT, CDR2 YNNKEL (reference sequence). CDR3 length equals 15 residues. This chain's CDR3 is CASSQDFVGATEAFF. The CDR3, as DNA: TGTGCCAGCAGCCAAGATTTTGTGGGGGCCACTGAAGCTTTCTTT.